These 11 T cell receptor beta chains came from one sample sequenced in a study of T cells in localized non-small cell lung cancer. Produced via immunoSEQ multiplex PCR; TCRdb's table is partial and in-frame only. Of more than 30,000 clones listed, approximately 72% are singletons. The sample here was peripheral blood, taken before any cancer treatment. These receptors were obtained from a male donor aged 60 or over with stage II squamous cell lung carcinoma.

This chain joins TRBV5-1 and TRBJ2-5; the D is unclear. From germline, CDR1 is SGHRS and CDR2 YFSETQ. This CDR3 is built from 11 residues. V was pared by 3 bases and J by 2 bases, with 2 bases between. The CDR3 loop reads CASSSQETQYF. The DNA of the CDR3 is TGCGCCAGCAGCTCACAAGAGACCCAGTACTTC.

The V gene is TRBV18, the J gene TRBJ2-7, with D unclear. The ends were cut back, 0 bases at V and 2 bases at J, with 11 bases in the middle. This CDR3 region has 15 residues. The V gene's germline CDR1 is KGHSH and CDR2 LQKENI. The CDR3 spells CASSPPGLVAYEQYF. CDR3 bases: TGTGCCAGCTCACCACCGGGCCTAGTGGCCTACGAGCAGTACTTC.

The rearrangement links TRBV12-5 to TRBJ1-1; D not resolved. V was trimmed by 5 bases and J by 1 base, leaving 11 bases between them. The CDR3 runs to 14 residues. From germline, CDR1 is LGHNT and CDR2 FRNRAP. DNA for the CDR3: TGTGCTAGTGGTCCCCGCGTCTGGAACACTGAAGCTTTCTTT. It codes for CASGPRVWNTEAFF.

The CDR3 region is CASSVGFSYNEQFF. The CDR3 DNA reads TGTGCCAGCAGTGTTGGATTCTCCTACAATGAGCAGTTCTTC. The chain is built from TRBV2 and TRBJ2-1; D call uncertain. V gave up 4 bases and J gave up 0 bases, with 7 bases separating them. The CDR3 length is 14 residues. Germline values: CDR1 SNHLY, CDR2 FYNNEI.

The genes are TRBV29-1 and TRBJ1-1, with no clear D. Germline-derived CDR1 and CDR2 are SQVTM and ANQGSEA. Trimming removed 4 bases from V and 5 bases from J, with 14 bases in between. There are 13 residues in the CDR3. CDR3 DNA sequence: TGCAGCGTTGGAGTCAGTGGAGAAACTGAAGCTTTCTTT. It specifies CSVGVSGETEAFF.

This clone occurred a few times. This sequence joins TRBV7-2 and TRBJ2-5; no clear D gene. Germline CDR1 is SGHTA and CDR2 is FQGNSA. Trimming took 1 base from V and 1 from J, leaving 7 bases between them. The CDR3 length is 14 residues. The CDR3 DNA reads TGTGCCAGCAGCTTAGTAGTTCTCCAAGAGACCCAGTACTTC. Encoded protein: CASSLVVLQETQYF.

The gene calls are TRBV7-2 and TRBJ1-2; D is perhaps TRBD1 (6 bases). Trimming pared 6 bases from V and 0 bases from J, leaving 14 bases between. Germline V gene sequence: CDR1 SGHTA, CDR2 FQGNSA. CDR3 length: 15 amino acids. DNA of the CDR3: TGTGCCAGCAGACGACAGGTTGGTCCTAACTATGGCTACACCTTC. This translates into CASRRQVGPNYGYTF.

The V call is TRBV9, the J call TRBJ1-4; D not resolved. Trimming removed 2 bases at V and 5 bases at J, with 19 bases between. The germline V gene has CDR1 SGDLS and CDR2 YYNGEE. CDR3 length equals 17 residues. CDR3: CASSVYDGNRPNEKLFF. The DNA for the CDR3 is TGTGCCAGCAGCGTTTACGACGGCAACCGGCCCAATGAAAAACTGTTTTTT.

The chain joins TRBV5-1 to TRBJ2-2, with D possibly being TRBD1 (5 bases). The ends were cut back, 5 bases at V and 2 bases at J, with 7 bases in the middle. Germline loops: CDR1 SGHRS, CDR2 YFSETQ. The CDR3 is made up of 13 amino acids. The CDR3 DNA sequence: TGCGCCAGCAGGACAGAAAACACCGGGGAGCTGTTTTTT. Translation gives CASRTENTGELFF.

This clone has a single count. The chain uses TRBV6-5 and TRBJ1-2; tentative D call: TRBD1 (5 bases). Looked up from germline, CDR1 is MNHEY and CDR2 is SVGAGI. Trimming removed 5 bases from V and 6 bases from J, with 13 bases in between. This CDR3 contains 13 residues. The CDR3, as DNA: TGTGCCAGCAGTGTAAGCAGGGTAGATGGCTACACCTTC. This encodes CASSVSRVDGYTF.

The rearrangement uses TRBV11-2 and TRBJ1-2, with TRBD1 identical over 7 bases. Germline trimming cut 2 bases from V and 6 bases from J; bases unmatched to any gene: 12. Germline CDR1 and CDR2: SGHAT and FQNNGV. The CDR3 is made up of 16 amino acids. The CDR3 coding sequence is TGTGCCAGCAGCTTACCCTCGAACAGGGGTAAGGATGGCTACACCTTC. Amino acid sequence: CASSLPSNRGKDGYTF.